A single sample gave rise to the 22 T cell receptor beta chains below, sequenced in a study of metastatic and nonmetastatic thyroid tumors. TCRdb redid the clone calls on the PCR reads using MiXCR. The sample lists 6,200 or so clones, about 30% seen once, with approximately 12% in the top ten. Each patient went into thyroid surgery without having received any treatment. The sample consisted of adjacent normal tissue. These receptors originate from a female donor with papillary thyroid cancer or a benign thyroid nodule (not recorded which). Some clones in this sample may be carry-over from other donors' samples.

This sequence joins TRBV6-1 and TRBJ1-5; 9 bases are shared with TRBD1. Per germline, CDR1 MNHNS and CDR2 SASEGT. The V segment lost 2 bases and the J segment 7 bases; nucleotides outside the gene matches: 6. There are 15 residues in the CDR3. CDR3 in amino acids: CASSESGTGYQPQHF. DNA for the CDR3: TGTGCCAGCAGTGAATCCGGGACAGGGTACCAGCCCCAGCATTTT.

This chain joins TRBV2 and TRBJ1-2; 9 nucleotides agree with TRBD1. The CDR3 consists of 18 residues. The junction had 11 bases not matched to a gene; V was cut back by 3 bases and J by 0 bases. Germline V gene sequence: CDR1 SNHLY, CDR2 FYNNEI. In nucleotides, the CDR3 is TGTGCCAGCAGTGAGGCTTGGACAGGGGTCCGATCTAACTATGGCTACACCTTC. This encodes CASSEAWTGVRSNYGYTF.

This chain links TRBV15 with TRBJ2-3; no reliable D call. This CDR3 comprises 18 residues. The germline gives CDR1 LNHNV, CDR2 YYDKDF (reference sequence). Trimming cost V 0 bases and J 8 bases, with 24 bases left between them. Here the CDR3 reads CATSRESGPIGGLGTQYF. Written as DNA, the CDR3 is TGTGCCACCAGCAGAGAATCCGGTCCAATAGGCGGTCTTGGTACGCAGTATTTT. The whole variable domain, filled in from reference TRBV15 and TRBJ2-3, reads DAMVIQNPRYQVTQFGKPVTLSCSQTLNHNVMYWYQQKSSQAPKLLFHYYDKDFNNEADTPDNFQSRRPNTSFCFLDIRSPGLGDTAMYLCATSRESGPIGGLGTQYFGPGTRLTVL.

This clone was picked up one time. The J gene is TRBJ2-1, the V gene TRBV7-8; no clear D. The CDR3 is 15 amino acids. V dropped 2 bases and J dropped 7 bases, with 15 bases sitting between them. The germline V gene has CDR1 SGHVS and CDR2 FQNEAQ. DNA of the CDR3: TGTGCCAGCAGCTTATGGCGCCTCCAAGAAAATGAGCAGTTCTTC. It yields the protein CASSLWRLQENEQFF.

The chain combines TRBV19 with TRBJ1-5, with 7 positions matching TRBD1. The CDR3 totals 13 residues. Germline V gene lookup returns CDR1 LNHDA and CDR2 SQIVND (reference sequence). With 5 bases clipped from V and 7 bases from J, the junction kept 5 bases outside the gene matches. CDR3 sequence reads: CASSQGVEQPQHF. Here the CDR3 DNA reads TGTGCCAGTAGTCAGGGGGTGGAACAGCCCCAGCATTTT.

The V call is TRBV6-2 or TRBV6-3, the J call TRBJ1-2, with D possibly matching TRBD1 (6 bases). Germline V gene data show CDR1 as MNHEY and CDR2 as SVGEGT. The CDR3 has 16 residues. The V gene lost 2 bases and the J gene lost 6 bases, with 19 bases spanning the gap. The CDR3 protein is CASSYTSQGGVDGYTF. The CDR3 DNA reads as TGTGCCAGCAGTTACACCTCACAGGGAGGGGTGGATGGCTACACCTTC.

This clone was seen ten or more times. The chain employs TRBV6-1 and TRBJ2-6, with D tentatively TRBD1 (6 bases). The V gene lost 2 bases and the J gene lost 4 bases, with 18 bases spanning the gap. Germline assignment: CDR1 MNHNS and CDR2 SASEGT. This CDR3 contains 18 residues. Written as DNA, the CDR3 is TGTGCCAGCAGTGAACTCCGGACAGTTTTATCCGGGGCCAACGTCCTGACTTTC. Translated: CASSELRTVLSGANVLTF.

For the CDR3, the DNA is TGCGCCAGCAGCCCGACGGGGGTTTATAGCAATCAGCCCCAGCATTTT. Translated, it gives CASSPTGVYSNQPQHF. The rearrangement links TRBV5-1 to TRBJ1-5; TRBD1 might be the D (5 bases). The germline V gene encodes CDR1 SGHRS and CDR2 YFSETQ. Trimming removed 4 bases at V and 0 bases at J, with 14 bases between. This CDR3 comprises 16 residues.

By proportion, this clone is medium-sized. This chain links TRBV11-2 with TRBJ2-7; D is undetermined. Trimming left V 0 bases short and J 8 bases short, with 11 bases between. Germline CDR1 SGHAT, CDR2 FQNNGV. This CDR3 is 13 amino acids long. CDR3 protein: CASSLDPSSQQYF. The CDR3 DNA sequence: TGTGCCAGCAGCTTAGACCCATCCTCCCAGCAGTACTTC. Drawing the rest from reference TRBV11-2 and TRBJ2-7, the complete variable domain is EAGVAQSPRYKIIEKRQSVAFWCNPISGHATLYWYQQILGQGPKLLIQFQNNGVVDDSQLPKDRFSAERLKGVDSTLKIQPAKLEDSAVYLCASSLDPSSQQYFGPGTRLTVT.

For this clone: The junction does not match germline at one end; this may be a read error. The CDR3 DNA is TGCGCCAGCAGTGTTAGTAGATACACCACGGATGGCTACACCTTC. This codes for CASSVSRYTTDGYTF. This chain joins TRBV7-8 and TRBJ1-2; no reliable D call. This CDR3 contains 15 residues. Germline CDR1 reads SGHVS; CDR2 reads FQNEAQ.

By share, this clone counts as medium-sized. The genes are TRBV7-2 and TRBJ2-1; 11 nucleotides line up with TRBD2. Germline V gives CDR1 SGHTA, CDR2 FQGNSA. The CDR3 is 15 residues long. The V gene end was trimmed by 5 bases and the J gene end by 4 bases; junction bases not matched to a gene: 4. In DNA form, the CDR3 reads TGTGCCAGCAGCCTACTAGCGGGGGAGTACAATGAGCAGTTCTTC. It specifies CASSLLAGEYNEQFF.

In its sample, this clone is medium-sized (0.01 to 0.1%). V gene TRBV7-8 combines with J gene TRBJ1-6; weak D call: TRBD1 (6 bases). Germline V gene data show CDR1 as SGHVS and CDR2 as FQNEAQ. CDR3 length: 15 amino acids. V lost 2 bases and J lost 5, with 10 bases in between. CDR3 residues: CASSLLGADNSPLHF. CDR3 coding DNA: TGTGCCAGCAGCTTATTGGGGGCGGATAATTCACCCCTCCACTTT.

The V and J genes are TRBV28 and TRBJ2-1; 7 positions agree with TRBD1. The CDR3 extends over 15 amino acids. The germline CDR1 and CDR2 sequences are MDHEN and SYDVKM. The V gene end was trimmed by 6 bases and the J gene end by 0 bases; junction bases not matched to a gene: 5. The CDR3 coding sequence is TGTGCCAGCAGCTTACAGGGGCCCTCCTACAATGAGCAGTTCTTC. Translated, it gives CASSLQGPSYNEQFF.

In regard to this clone: A junction end diverges from the germline sequence, so it may reflect a read error. The V gene is TRBV7-6, the J gene TRBJ2-5, with 10 bases fitting TRBD1. The germline CDR1 and CDR2 sequences are SGHVS and FNYEAQ. The CDR3 is made up of 16 amino acids. The CDR3 nucleotides are TGTACCAGCAGCTTAGTAGCGGGGACAGGGGTAGAGACCCAGTACTTC. It translates to CTSSLVAGTGVETQYF.

This clone occurred a few times. The rearrangement joins TRBV2 to TRBJ2-7; 7 bases are a match to TRBD1. Germline assignment: CDR1 SNHLY and CDR2 FYNNEI. The CDR3 spans 14 residues. V lost 6 bases and J lost 2; bases outside the gene matches: 7. CDR3 sequence reads: CASSFRDRPYEQYF. The CDR3 nucleotides are TGTGCCAGCAGCTTCCGGGACAGACCCTACGAGCAGTACTTC.

This clone was seen more than once but under ten times. The V gene is TRBV6-1, the J gene TRBJ2-3, with D perhaps TRBD1 (5 bases). The germline V and J ends were trimmed by 1 base and 0 bases, with 8 bases remaining between them. This CDR3 is 15 amino acids long. Germline V CDR1 and CDR2: MNHNS, SASEGT. CDR3 DNA sequence: TGTGCCAGCAGTGAAGTTGACAGAAGCACAGATACGCAGTATTTT. Its translation is CASSEVDRSTDTQYF.

This clone appeared a few times. The V and J genes are TRBV7-2 and TRBJ2-3, with D maybe TRBD2 (7 bases). CDR1 is SGHTA and CDR2 is FQGNSA in the germline V gene. The CDR3 has 14 amino acids. V was cut by 8 bases and J by 6 bases, with 18 bases left in between. This chain's CDR3 is CASGELGGGDTQYF. As DNA, the CDR3 is TGTGCCAGCGGCGAGTTGGGGGGGGGCGATACGCAGTATTTT.

In this sample, this clone is medium-sized (0.01 to 0.1%). V and J are TRBV25-1 and TRBJ2-1; TRBD1 aligns across 8 bases. J was trimmed by 13 bases and V by 6 bases; bases with no gene match: 5. Germline assignment: CDR1 MGHDK and CDR2 SYGVNS. The length of the CDR3 is 11 residues. The CDR3 DNA sequence: TGTGCCAGCAGGGGAGGACAGGGCCAGTTCTTC. Translated, it gives CASRGGQGQFF.

V usage is TRBV5-6 and J usage is TRBJ2-7; 7 positions agree with TRBD2. Germline CDR1 and CDR2: SGHDT and YYEEEE. The CDR3 loop spans 16 amino acids. With V trimmed by 0 bases and J by 6 bases, 12 bases remained unmatched. DNA for the CDR3: TGTGCCAGCAGCTTGGCCGGTCTATGGGTAGCGGGCGAGCAGTACTTC. Translating it yields CASSLAGLWVAGEQYF.

This clone is judged medium-sized. The rearrangement links TRBV27 to TRBJ2-1; either TRBD1 or TRBD2 may fit D (5 bases each). The V gene lost 8 bases and the J gene lost 6 bases, with 14 bases spanning the gap. CDR3 size: 13 residues. The germline V gene has CDR1 MNHEY and CDR2 SMNVEV (reference sequence). Here the CDR3 reads CASGSWGSNEQFF. The CDR3 region has the DNA TGTGCCAGCGGATCGTGGGGGAGCAATGAGCAGTTCTTC.

On this clone: Other DNA sequences in the same sample also yield this CDR3. The chain combines TRBV20-1 with TRBJ1-2; D may be TRBD1 (5 bases). Trimming shortened V by 6 bases and J by 8 bases, and 22 bases separated the two germline ends. This CDR3 spans 14 amino acids. Germline V gene data show CDR1 as DFQATT and CDR2 as SNEGSKA (reference sequence). The CDR3 here is CSAHRDQIQKGYTF. The DNA of the CDR3 is TGCAGTGCCCACCGGGACCAGATCCAGAAGGGCTACACCTTC.

This clone is classed as large. The chain links TRBV27 to TRBJ1-2; D possibly corresponds to TRBD1 (5 bases). V lost 4 bases and J lost 1, with 10 bases in between. Germline CDR1 is MNHEY and CDR2 is SMNVEV (reference sequence). This CDR3 has 14 residues. This CDR3 is CASSYGQSNYGYTF. In nucleotides, the CDR3 is TGTGCCAGCAGTTACGGACAAAGTAACTATGGCTACACCTTC.